The present entry profiles one TCR beta chain with its context. Its antigen is unknown. The data derive from a study of molecular identifiers for immune sequencing clone quantification. Study-level findings and limits: Among effectors, clones above 20 RNA copies held over 97% of molecules; among naive cells, under 1%.

Naive CD8 libraries used roughly 17,000 to 1,100,000 sorted cells and 10%, 30% or 50% RNA. CD8+CD4-CCR7+CD45RA+ cells were sorted as naive CD8 T cells. This CDR3 is 14 amino acids long. The junction had 5 bases not matched to a gene; V was cut back by 5 bases and J by 6 bases. Germline CDR1 SGHNT, CDR2 YENEEA. Previously described methods and listed TCR primers were employed for the bulk TCR libraries. TCRdb reprocessed the PCR reads with MiXCR, giving one entry per CDR3 protein. The repertoire consists of 550,000 to 750,000 distinct CDR3 sequences, with less than 20% occurring once and the leading ten covering 0.7% to 1%.

This receptor was obtained from a human donor in good health. Some libraries in this study had Jurkat cell RNA spiked in. Sequencing input: naive CD8+ T cells from blood, with Jurkat cell RNA spiked in. Stated subset: FACS-sorted CD8+CD4-CCR7+CD45RA+ naive T cells. The chain is built from TRBV11-3 and TRBJ2-1, with 9 nucleotides matching TRBD1. CDR3 DNA sequence: TGTGCCAGCAGCCCCCGGACAGGGGTCAATGAGCAGTTCTTC. Its protein product is CASSPRTGVNEQFF.